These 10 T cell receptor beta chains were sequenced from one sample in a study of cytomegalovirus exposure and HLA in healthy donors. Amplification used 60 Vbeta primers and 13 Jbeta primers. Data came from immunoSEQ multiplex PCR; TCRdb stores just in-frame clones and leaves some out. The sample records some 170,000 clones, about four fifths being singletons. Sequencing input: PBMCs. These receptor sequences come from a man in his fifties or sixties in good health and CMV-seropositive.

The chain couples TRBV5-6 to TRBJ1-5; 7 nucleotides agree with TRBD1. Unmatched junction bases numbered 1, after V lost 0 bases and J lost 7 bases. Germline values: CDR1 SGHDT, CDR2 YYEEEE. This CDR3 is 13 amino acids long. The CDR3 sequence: CASSLGTGQPQHF. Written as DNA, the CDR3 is TGTGCCAGCAGCTTGGGGACAGGCCAGCCCCAGCATTTT.

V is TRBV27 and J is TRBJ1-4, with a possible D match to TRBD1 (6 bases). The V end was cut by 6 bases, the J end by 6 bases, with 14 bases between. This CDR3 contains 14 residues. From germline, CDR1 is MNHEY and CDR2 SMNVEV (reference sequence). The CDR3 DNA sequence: TGTGCCAGCAGACTACAGGGTTCCCATGAAAAACTGTTTTTT. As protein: CASRLQGSHEKLFF. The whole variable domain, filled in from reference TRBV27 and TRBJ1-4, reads EAQVTQNPRYLITVTGKKLTVTCSQNMNHEYMSWYRQDPGLGLRQIYYSMNVEVTDKGDVPEGYKVSRKEKRNFPLILESPSPNQTSLYFCASRLQGSHEKLFFGSGTQLSVL.

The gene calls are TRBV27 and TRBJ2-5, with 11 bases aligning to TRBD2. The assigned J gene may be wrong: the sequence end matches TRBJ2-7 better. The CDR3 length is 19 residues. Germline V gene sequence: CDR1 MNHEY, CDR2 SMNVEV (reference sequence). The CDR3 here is CASSSKTPRLAGLAYEQYF. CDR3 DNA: TGTGCCAGCAGTTCGAAAACACCTAGACTAGCGGGGCTCGCCTACGAGCAGTACTTC.

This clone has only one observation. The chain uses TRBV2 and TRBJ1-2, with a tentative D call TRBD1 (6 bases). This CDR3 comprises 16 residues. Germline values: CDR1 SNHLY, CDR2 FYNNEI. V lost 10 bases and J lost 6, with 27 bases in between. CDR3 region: CATNPRTDYSVDGYTF. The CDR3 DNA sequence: TGTGCCACCAACCCCCGGACAGATTATTCCGTGGATGGCTACACCTTC.

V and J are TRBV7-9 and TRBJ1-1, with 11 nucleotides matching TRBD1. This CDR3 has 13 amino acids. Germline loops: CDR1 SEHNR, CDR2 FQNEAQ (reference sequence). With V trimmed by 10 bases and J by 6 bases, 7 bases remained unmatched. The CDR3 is CATPGQGAPEAFF. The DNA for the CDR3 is TGTGCCACCCCCGGACAGGGGGCCCCTGAAGCTTTCTTT.

In DNA, the CDR3 is TGTGCCCTCCAGGCTGGAAACACCATATATTTT. Its translation: CALQAGNTIYF. The chain links TRBV15 to TRBJ1-3; D is unclear. The germline V and J ends were trimmed by 11 bases and 2 bases, with 7 bases remaining between them. The CDR3 length is 11 residues. Germline loops: CDR1 LNHNV, CDR2 YYDKDF (reference sequence).

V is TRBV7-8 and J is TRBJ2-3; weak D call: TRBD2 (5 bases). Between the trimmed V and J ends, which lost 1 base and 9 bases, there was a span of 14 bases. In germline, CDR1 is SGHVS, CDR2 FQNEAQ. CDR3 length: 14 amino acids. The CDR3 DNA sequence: TGTGCCAGCAGCTTAGAAGGTATCCAGCGGACGCAGTATTTT. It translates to CASSLEGIQRTQYF.

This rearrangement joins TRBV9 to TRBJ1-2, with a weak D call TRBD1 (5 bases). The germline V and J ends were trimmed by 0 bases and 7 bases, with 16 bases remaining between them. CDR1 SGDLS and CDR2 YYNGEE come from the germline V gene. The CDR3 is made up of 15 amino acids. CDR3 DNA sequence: TGTGCCAGCAGCGTAGCGGTGTCAGGGTACCGTGGCTACACCTTC. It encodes CASSVAVSGYRGYTF.

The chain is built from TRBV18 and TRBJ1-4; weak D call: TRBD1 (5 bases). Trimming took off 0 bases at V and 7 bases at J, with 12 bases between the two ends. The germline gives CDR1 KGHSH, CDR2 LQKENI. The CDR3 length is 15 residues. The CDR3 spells CASSPPSQGREKLFF. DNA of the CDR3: TGTGCCAGCTCACCACCGTCGCAGGGCCGTGAAAAACTGTTTTTT.

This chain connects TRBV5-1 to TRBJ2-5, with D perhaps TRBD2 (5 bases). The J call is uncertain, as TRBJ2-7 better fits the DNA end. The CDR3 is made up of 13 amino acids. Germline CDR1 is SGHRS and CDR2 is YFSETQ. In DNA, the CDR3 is TGCGCCAGCAGCCATGACCTAGCTTACGAGCAGTACTTC. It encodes CASSHDLAYEQYF.